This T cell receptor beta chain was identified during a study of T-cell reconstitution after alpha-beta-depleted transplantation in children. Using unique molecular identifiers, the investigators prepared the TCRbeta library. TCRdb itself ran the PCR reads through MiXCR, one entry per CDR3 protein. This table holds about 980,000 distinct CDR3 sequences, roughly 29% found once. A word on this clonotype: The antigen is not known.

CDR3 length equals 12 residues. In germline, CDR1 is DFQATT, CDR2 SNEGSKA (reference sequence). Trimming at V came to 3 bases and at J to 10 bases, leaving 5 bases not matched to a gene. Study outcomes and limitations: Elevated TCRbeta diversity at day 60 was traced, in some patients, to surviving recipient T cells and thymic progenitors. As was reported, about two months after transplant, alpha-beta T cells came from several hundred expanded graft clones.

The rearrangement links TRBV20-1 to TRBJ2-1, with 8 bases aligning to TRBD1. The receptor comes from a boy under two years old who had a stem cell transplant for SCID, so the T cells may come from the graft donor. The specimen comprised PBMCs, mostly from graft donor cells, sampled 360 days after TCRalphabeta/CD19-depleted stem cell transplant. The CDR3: CSASQGAWEQFF. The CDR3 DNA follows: TGCAGTGCTAGCCAGGGGGCTTGGGAGCAGTTCTTC.